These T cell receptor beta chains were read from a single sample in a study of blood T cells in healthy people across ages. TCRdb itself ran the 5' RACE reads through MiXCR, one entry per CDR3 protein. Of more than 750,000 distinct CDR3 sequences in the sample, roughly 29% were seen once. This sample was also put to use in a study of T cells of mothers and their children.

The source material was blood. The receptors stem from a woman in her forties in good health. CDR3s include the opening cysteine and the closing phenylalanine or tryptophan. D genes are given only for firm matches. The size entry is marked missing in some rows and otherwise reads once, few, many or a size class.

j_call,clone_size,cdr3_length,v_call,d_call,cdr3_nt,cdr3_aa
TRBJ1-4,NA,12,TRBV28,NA,TGTGCCAGCAGGGGGCCGAATGAAAAACTGTTTTTT,CASRGPNEKLFF
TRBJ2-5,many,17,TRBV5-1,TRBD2,TGCGCCAGCAGCCCTGACTTTGCGGGGGGCACGGGAGAGACCCAGTACTTC,CASSPDFAGGTGETQYF
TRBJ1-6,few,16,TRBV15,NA,TGTGCCACCAGCAGAGGGGGGACGGGAGGATTTTCACCCCTCCACTTT,CATSRGGTGGFSPLHF
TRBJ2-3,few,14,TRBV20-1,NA,TGCAGTGCTAGAGTGGCGGGGCGGACAGATACGCAGTATTTT,CSARVAGRTDTQYF
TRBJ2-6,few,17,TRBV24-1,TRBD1,TGTGCCACCGCGCCGGGACAGGGGGCGTGGGGGGCCAACGTCCTGACTTTC,CATAPGQGAWGANVLTF
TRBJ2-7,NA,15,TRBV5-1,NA,TGCGCCAGCAGCTTGGTCCCGGGCTTCGGGTACGAGCAGTACTTC,CASSLVPGFGYEQYF
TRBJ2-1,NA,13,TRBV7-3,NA,TGTGTCAGCGCCCTAGGAGGGTACAATGAGCAGTTCTTC,CVSALGGYNEQFF
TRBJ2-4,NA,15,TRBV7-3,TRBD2,TGTGCCAGCAGCTACGGGACTAGTCCAGGAGATGAGCAGTACTTC,CASSYGTSPGDEQYF
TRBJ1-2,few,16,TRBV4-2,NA,TGTGCCAGCAGCCAAGGGGGGGCCGACCCCTCCTGTGGCTACACCTTC,CASSQGGADPSCGYTF
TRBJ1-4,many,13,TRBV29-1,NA,TGCAGCGCACGGGACGGAGCAAGAGAAAAACTGTTTTTT,CSARDGAREKLFF
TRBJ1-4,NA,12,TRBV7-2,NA,TGTGCCAGCAGCATCGGGACACAAAAACTGTTTTTT,CASSIGTQKLFF
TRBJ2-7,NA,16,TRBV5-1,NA,TGCGCCAGCAGCTTGCAAGGATCAGGGGTGGCGAGCGAGCAGTACTTC,CASSLQGSGVASEQYF
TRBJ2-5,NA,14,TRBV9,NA,TGTGCCAGCAGCGTAACTGGGGTCCGCGAGACCCAGTACTTC,CASSVTGVRETQYF
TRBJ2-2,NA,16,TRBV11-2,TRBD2,TGTGCCAGCAGCGGACTAGCGGGGGAGAACACCGGGGAGCTGTTTTTT,CASSGLAGENTGELFF
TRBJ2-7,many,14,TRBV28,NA,TGTGCCAGCAGATCTGGCGCGGCAAACTACGAGCAGTACTTC,CASRSGAANYEQYF
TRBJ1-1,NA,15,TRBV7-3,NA,TGTGCCAGCAGCGCCCGGGCGGCAGAGAACACTGAAGCTTTCTTT,CASSARAAENTEAFF
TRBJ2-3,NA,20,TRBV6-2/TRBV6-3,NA,TGTGCCAGCAGTTACAAGGCGGGACAGTCCCGAAACCCTTACACAGATACGCAGTATTTT,CASSYKAGQSRNPYTDTQYF
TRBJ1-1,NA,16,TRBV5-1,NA,TGCGCCAGCAGAGGAGGGAAAGGCGACATGAACACTGAAGCTTTCTTT,CASRGGKGDMNTEAFF
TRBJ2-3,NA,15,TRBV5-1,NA,TGCGCCAGCAGCTTGGAACAGCCAAGGGAAGATACGCAGTATTTT,CASSLEQPREDTQYF
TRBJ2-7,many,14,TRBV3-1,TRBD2,TGTGCCAGCAGCCGCGGACTAGCGGGAGAGGGGCAGTACTTC,CASSRGLAGEGQYF
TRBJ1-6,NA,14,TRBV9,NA,TGTGCCAGCAGCGCCCAGGGCGCTGGTTCGCCCCTCCACTTT,CASSAQGAGSPLHF
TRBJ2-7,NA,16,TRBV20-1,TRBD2,TGCAGTGCTAGAATCGGTGAGCGGGGGAAGCCCTACGAGCAGTACTTC,CSARIGERGKPYEQYF
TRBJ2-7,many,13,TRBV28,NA,TGTGCCAGCAAATGGCAGGGTTGGTACGAGCAGTACTTC,CASKWQGWYEQYF
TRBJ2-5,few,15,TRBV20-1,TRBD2,TGCAGTGCCCGGACTAGCGGGGGGTCCGTAGAGACCCAGTACTTC,CSARTSGGSVETQYF
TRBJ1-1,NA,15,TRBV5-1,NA,TGCGCCAGCAGCTTGGTAGTGGGGGCGGACACTGAAGCTTTCTTT,CASSLVVGADTEAFF
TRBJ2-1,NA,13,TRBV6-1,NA,TGTGCCAGCAGGGAATACGGACACAATGAGCAGTTCTTC,CASREYGHNEQFF
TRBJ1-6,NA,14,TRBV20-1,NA,TGCAGTGCTAGGGTTCAGGGAGGGAATTCACCCCTCCACTTT,CSARVQGGNSPLHF
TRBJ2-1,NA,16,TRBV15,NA,TGTGCCACCAGCAGATCGCGACAGGAACTTTACAATGAGCAGTTCTTC,CATSRSRQELYNEQFF
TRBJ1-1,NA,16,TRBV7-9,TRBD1,TGTGCCGGCAGCTTGAGATCTGAGGGGGCGAACACTGAAGCTTTCTTT,CAGSLRSEGANTEAFF
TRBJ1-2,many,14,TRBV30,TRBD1,TGTGCCTGGAGTATCGGGACAGGGGGCTATGGCTACACCTTC,CAWSIGTGGYGYTF
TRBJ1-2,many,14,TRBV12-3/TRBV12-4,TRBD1,TGTGCCAGCAGTAGGACAGGGTCCGACTATGGCTACACCTTC,CASSRTGSDYGYTF
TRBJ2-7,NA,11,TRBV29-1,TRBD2,TGCAGCGTCGTTTGGGGGGGCGAGCAGTACTTC,CSVVWGGEQYF
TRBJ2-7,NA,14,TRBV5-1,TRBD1,TGCGCCAGCAGCTACCGGGACAGGGACTACGAGCAGTACTTC,CASSYRDRDYEQYF